The clone carrying this T cell receptor (beta chain) was seen more than once but under ten times. The data originate from a study of early T cells in non-severe SARS-CoV-2 infection. cDNA molecules, individually, were tagged with unique molecular identifiers. TCRdb itself ran the 5' RACE reads through MiXCR, one entry per CDR3 protein. There are about 64,000 distinct CDR3 sequences in the sample; around 20% occur only once, and approximately 16% lies in the top ten. The sequencing here drew on whole blood, taken at baseline. This clonotype originated in an adult who was a healthcare worker with PCR-confirmed SARS-CoV-2 infection or an uninfected control (not recorded which).

This CDR3 reads CSATGAVTQETQYF. The CDR3 nucleotides read TGCAGTGCTACAGGAGCGGTGACCCAAGAGACCCAGTACTTC. This chain connects TRBV20-1 to TRBJ2-5, with D perhaps TRBD2 (5 bases). Germline V gives CDR1 DFQATT, CDR2 SNEGSKA (reference sequence). The V end lost 4 bases, the J end lost 1 base, and 13 bases lay between the germline ends. This CDR3 comprises 14 residues.